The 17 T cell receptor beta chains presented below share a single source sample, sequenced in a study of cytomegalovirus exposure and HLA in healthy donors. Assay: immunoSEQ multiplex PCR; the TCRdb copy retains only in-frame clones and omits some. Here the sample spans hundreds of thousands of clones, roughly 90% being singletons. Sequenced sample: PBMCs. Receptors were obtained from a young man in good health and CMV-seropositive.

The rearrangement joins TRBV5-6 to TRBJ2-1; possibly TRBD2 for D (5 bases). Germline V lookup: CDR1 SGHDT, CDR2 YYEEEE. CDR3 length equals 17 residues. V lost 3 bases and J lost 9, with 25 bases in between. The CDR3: CASSYPLGGMVSGEQFF. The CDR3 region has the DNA TGTGCCAGCAGCTACCCACTAGGAGGCATGGTTTCAGGTGAGCAGTTCTTC.

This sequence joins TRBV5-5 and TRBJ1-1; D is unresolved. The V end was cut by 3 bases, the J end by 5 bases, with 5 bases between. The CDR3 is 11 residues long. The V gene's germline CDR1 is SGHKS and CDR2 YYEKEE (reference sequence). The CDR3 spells CASSWSTEAFF. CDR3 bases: TGTGCCAGCAGCTGGAGTACTGAAGCTTTCTTT.

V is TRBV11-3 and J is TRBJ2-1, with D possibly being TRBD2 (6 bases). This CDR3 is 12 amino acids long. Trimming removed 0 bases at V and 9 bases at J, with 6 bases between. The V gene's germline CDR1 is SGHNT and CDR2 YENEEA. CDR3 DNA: TGTGCCAGCAGCTTAGATAGCGGTGAGCAGTTCTTC. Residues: CASSLDSGEQFF.

CDR3 residues: CASSDGQFSEAFF. DNA for the CDR3: TGTGCCAGCAGTGATGGGCAGTTCTCTGAAGCTTTCTTT. The chain couples TRBV25-1 to TRBJ1-1, with D hard to call. The V end lost 3 bases, the J end lost 6 bases, and 11 bases lay between the germline ends. The germline V gene has CDR1 MGHDK and CDR2 SYGVNS. The CDR3 totals 13 residues. The full variable domain, rest sourced from reference TRBV25-1 and TRBJ1-1, is EADIYQTPRYLVIGTGKKITLECSQTMGHDKMYWYQQDPGMELHLIHYSYGVNSTEKGDLSSESTVSRIRTEHFPLTLESARPSHTSQYLCASSDGQFSEAFFGQGTRLTVV.

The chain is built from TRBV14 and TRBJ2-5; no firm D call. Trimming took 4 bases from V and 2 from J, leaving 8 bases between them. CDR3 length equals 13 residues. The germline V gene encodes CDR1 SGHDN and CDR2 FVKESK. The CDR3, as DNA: TGTGCCAGCAGCCGAGGTTTGCAAGAGACCCAGTACTTC. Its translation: CASSRGLQETQYF.

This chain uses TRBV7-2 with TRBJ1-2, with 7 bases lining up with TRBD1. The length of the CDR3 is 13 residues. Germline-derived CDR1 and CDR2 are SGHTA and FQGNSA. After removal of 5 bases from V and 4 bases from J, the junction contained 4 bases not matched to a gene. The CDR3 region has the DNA TGTGCCAGCAGCAGACGGGACAGCTATGGCTACACCTTC. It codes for CASSRRDSYGYTF.

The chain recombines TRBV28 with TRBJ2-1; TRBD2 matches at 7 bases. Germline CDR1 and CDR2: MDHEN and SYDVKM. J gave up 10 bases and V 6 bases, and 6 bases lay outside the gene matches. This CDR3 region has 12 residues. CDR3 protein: CASRVIGGEQFF. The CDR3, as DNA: TGTGCCAGCAGAGTAATCGGGGGGGAGCAGTTCTTC.

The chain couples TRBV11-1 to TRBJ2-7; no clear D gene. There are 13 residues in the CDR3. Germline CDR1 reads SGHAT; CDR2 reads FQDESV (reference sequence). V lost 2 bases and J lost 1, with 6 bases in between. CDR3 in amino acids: CASSLLESYEQYF. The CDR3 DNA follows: TGTGCCAGCAGCTTACTAGAGTCCTACGAGCAGTACTTC. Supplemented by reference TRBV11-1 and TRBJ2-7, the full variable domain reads EAEVAQSPRYKITEKSQAVAFWCDPISGHATLYWYRQILGQGPELLVQFQDESVVDDSQLPKDRFSAERLKGVDSTLKIQPAELGDSAMYLCASSLLESYEQYFGPGTRLTVT.

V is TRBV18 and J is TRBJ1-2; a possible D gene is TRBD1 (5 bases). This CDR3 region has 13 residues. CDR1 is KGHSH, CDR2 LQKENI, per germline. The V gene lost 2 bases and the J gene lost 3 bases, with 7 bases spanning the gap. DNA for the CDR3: TGTGCCAGCTCACCAGGGGCGGACTATGGCTACACCTTC. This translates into CASSPGADYGYTF.

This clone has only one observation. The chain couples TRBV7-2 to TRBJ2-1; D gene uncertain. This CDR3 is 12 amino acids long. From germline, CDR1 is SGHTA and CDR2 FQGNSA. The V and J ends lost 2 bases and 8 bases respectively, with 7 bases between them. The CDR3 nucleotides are TGTGCCAGCAGCTTATATGGGGATGAGCAGTTCTTC. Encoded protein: CASSLYGDEQFF.

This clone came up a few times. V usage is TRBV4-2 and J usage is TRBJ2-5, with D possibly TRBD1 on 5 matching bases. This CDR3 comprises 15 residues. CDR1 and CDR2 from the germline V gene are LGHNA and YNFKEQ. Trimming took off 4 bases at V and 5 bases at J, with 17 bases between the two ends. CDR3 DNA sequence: TGTGCCAGCAGCCCAGGTACCAGGGTGGAGGAGACCCAGTACTTC. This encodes CASSPGTRVEETQYF.

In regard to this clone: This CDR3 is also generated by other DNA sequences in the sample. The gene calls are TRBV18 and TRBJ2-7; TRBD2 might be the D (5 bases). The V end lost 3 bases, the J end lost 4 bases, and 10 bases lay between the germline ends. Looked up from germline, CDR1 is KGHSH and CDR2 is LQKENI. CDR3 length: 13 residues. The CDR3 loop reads CASSPGAGYEQYF. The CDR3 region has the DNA TGTGCCAGCTCACCGGGAGCCGGTTACGAGCAGTACTTC.

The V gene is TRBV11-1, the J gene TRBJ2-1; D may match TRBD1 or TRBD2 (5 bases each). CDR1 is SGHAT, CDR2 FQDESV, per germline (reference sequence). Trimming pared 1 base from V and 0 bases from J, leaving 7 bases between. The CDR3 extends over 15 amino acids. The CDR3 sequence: CASSLEGSSYNEQFF. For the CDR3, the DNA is TGTGCCAGCAGCTTAGAGGGGAGCTCCTACAATGAGCAGTTCTTC.

The CDR3 DNA is TGTGCCAGCGCCGGGACTCCCTTCACAGATACGCAGTATTTT. It specifies CASAGTPFTDTQYF. The V and J genes are TRBV27 and TRBJ2-3; D perhaps matches TRBD2 (6 bases). From germline, CDR1 is MNHEY and CDR2 SMNVEV (reference sequence). The germline V and J ends were trimmed by 8 bases and 2 bases, with 14 bases remaining between them. The CDR3 has 14 amino acids.

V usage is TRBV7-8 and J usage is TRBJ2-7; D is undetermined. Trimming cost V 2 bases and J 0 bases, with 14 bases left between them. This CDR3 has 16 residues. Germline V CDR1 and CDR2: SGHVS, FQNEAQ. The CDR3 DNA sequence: TGTGCCAGCAGCTTAAAGATGGCACCAAGCTCCTACGAGCAGTACTTC. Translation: CASSLKMAPSSYEQYF.

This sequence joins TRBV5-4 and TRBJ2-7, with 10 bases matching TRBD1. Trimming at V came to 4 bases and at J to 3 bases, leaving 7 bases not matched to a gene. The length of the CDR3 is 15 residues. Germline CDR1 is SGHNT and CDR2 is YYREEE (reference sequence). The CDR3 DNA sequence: TGTGCCAGCAGCCCCCGATGGGACAGGGGCTACGAGCAGTACTTC. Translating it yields CASSPRWDRGYEQYF.

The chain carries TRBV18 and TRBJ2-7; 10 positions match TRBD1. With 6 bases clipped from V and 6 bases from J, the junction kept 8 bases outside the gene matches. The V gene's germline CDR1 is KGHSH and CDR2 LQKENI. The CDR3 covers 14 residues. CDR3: CASSFRDRGAEQYF. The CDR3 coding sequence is TGTGCCAGCTCTTTCCGGGACAGGGGCGCCGAGCAGTACTTC.